The clone carrying this T cell receptor beta chain was recorded only once. Antigen: not known. This CDR3 spans 18 amino acids. Germline CDR1 and CDR2: MDHEN and SYDVKM. V gave up 7 bases and J gave up 5 bases; unmatched junction bases: 13. Per the original data handling: About 9.9x10^4 patient and around 130,000 healthy donor in-frame TCRbeta sequences came from conventional T cells. Clones were read by immunoSEQ multiplex PCR, and TCRdb kept only the in-frame ones, dropping some. V and J calls and clone size are copied from that table; D and trimming were computed from the DNA. Of 20,000 to 30,000 clones listed, nearly 98% are singletons. Conventional CD4 T cells were sorted as CD4+CD127+ cells. The sample belongs to a study of B cell selection in AIRE deficiency. Whole-study findings and limits: TCRbeta-only data showed roughly 35% of shared healthy Treg sequences in healthy Tconv. About 30.6% of healthy-shared Treg sequences were found among patient Tconv cells.

What was sequenced was conventional CD4+ T cells sorted from PBMCs. This clonotype was obtained from a human donor with AIRE deficiency. The rearrangement links TRBV28 to TRBJ2-5; 16 positions agree with TRBD2. The CDR3 sequence: CASIQSSGLAGGDETQYF. In nucleotides, the CDR3 is TGTGCCAGCATCCAATCATCGGGACTAGCGGGGGGGGATGAGACCCAGTACTTC.